Below, one T cell receptor beta chain is given with its context. Sequencing used immunoSEQ multiplex PCR; TCRdb keeps in-frame clones, though not all of them. The sample has 110,000 to 150,000 clones; around 89% are singletons. This specimen belongs to a study of blood T cell repertoires in COVID-19. After removal of 6 bases from V and 0 bases from J, the junction contained 3 bases not matched to a gene. The length of the CDR3 is 14 residues. Germline V gene sequence: CDR1 WSHSY, CDR2 SAAADI. The chain uses TRBV10-2 and TRBJ2-3, with TRBD2 matching over 7 bases. The material sequenced was peripheral blood. The source is a man between 60 and 75 years old with active or convalescent COVID-19. CDR3 bases: TGCGCCAGCAGCTTTAGCGGGAGCACAGATACGCAGTATTTT. Protein: CASSFSGSTDTQYF.